The clone carrying this TCR beta chain has just a few counts. No antigen is known for it. Moderate-to-severe activity, with CAS ≥3, NOSPECS ≥4 and duration under 3 months, characterized the donors with ophthalmopathy. Uncontrolled infections, pregnancy, lactation or other autoimmune diseases led to patient exclusion. The PBMCs originated from roughly 9.6 ml of fresh peripheral blood. Transcripts of RNA were the source for amplifying TCR beta CDR3 regions. HTBI primers were used in a first-round RT-PCR, which preceded a second-round multiplex PCR. Each CDR3 protein is one row after TCRdb ran MiXCR on the multiplex PCR reads. The sample records some 210,000 distinct CDR3 sequences, under 30% being singletons. Germline CDR1 reads MNHNS; CDR2 reads SASEGT. The CDR3 is 16 residues long. Trimming shortened V by 5 bases and J by 3 bases, and 19 bases separated the two germline ends. This entry belongs to a study of Graves' ophthalmopathy and Graves' hyperthyroidism.

Notes on the study in general: Most thyroid clonotypes with frequency above 0.001 were detected in blood too.

J is TRBJ2-5 and V is TRBV6-1; D is undetermined. This TCR was sampled from a man over 45 with Graves' ophthalmopathy. The specimen sequenced was peripheral blood. The CDR3 loop is CASSKPLASREETQYF. CDR3 DNA: TGTGCCAGCAGTAAGCCTCTGGCGTCAAGGGAAGAGACCCAGTACTTC.